One and the same sample provided the 7 T cell receptor beta chains below, sequenced in a study of T cell responses to AZD1222 COVID-19 vaccine. Sequenced by immunoSEQ multiplex PCR; TCRdb stores in-frame clones only, minus some. This table has 130,000 to 150,000 clones, roughly 90% appearing once. The specimen comprised peripheral blood, sampled on day 0 of AZD1222 vaccination. The receptors derive from an adult in good health.

V is TRBV7-9 and J is TRBJ1-5; perhaps TRBD1 as D (5 bases). The CDR3 contains 14 residues. The V gene's germline CDR1 is SEHNR and CDR2 FQNEAQ (reference sequence). V lost 5 bases, J lost 6 bases, and 14 bases lay in between. The DNA of the CDR3 is TGTGCCAGCAGCGCCTCTTTGGGGGGTCAGCCCCAGCATTTT. Protein product: CASSASLGGQPQHF.

V gene TRBV18 combines with J gene TRBJ1-3; no clear D. Trimming stripped 5 bases from V and 3 bases from J, with 14 bases between. The germline V gene encodes CDR1 KGHSH and CDR2 LQKENI. The CDR3 is 15 residues long. DNA of the CDR3: TGTGCCAGCTCAAGAGGCACTGCAAATGGAAACACCATATATTTT. Its translation is CASSRGTANGNTIYF.

The V and J genes are TRBV4-1 and TRBJ2-3; 11 nucleotides match TRBD2. The CDR3 is made up of 17 amino acids. The V segment lost 1 base and the J segment 1 base; nucleotides outside the gene matches: 4. Germline CDR1 reads MGHRA; CDR2 reads YSYEKL. The CDR3 nucleotides are TGCGCCAGCAGCCAAGGACTACTAGCGGGAGGCACAGATACGCAGTATTTT. It yields the protein CASSQGLLAGGTDTQYF.

This clone was found a few times. The rearrangement links TRBV7-6 to TRBJ1-3; 7 nucleotides line up with TRBD1. The CDR3 contains 16 residues. V lost 4 bases and J lost 0; bases outside the gene matches: 6. Germline CDR1 and CDR2: SGHVS and FNYEAQ. The DNA of the CDR3 is TGTGCCAGCAGCTCAACGAGACAGGGCTCTGGAAACACCATATATTTT. This encodes CASSSTRQGSGNTIYF.

The chain uses TRBV7-9 and TRBJ2-1; the D gene is possibly TRBD2 (5 bases). The V end lost 5 bases, the J end lost 3 bases, and 8 bases lay between the germline ends. The CDR3 length is 13 residues. Germline V gene sequence: CDR1 SEHNR, CDR2 FQNEAQ (reference sequence). The CDR3 here is CASSPTSYNEQFF. CDR3 in DNA: TGTGCCAGCAGCCCTACTAGCTACAATGAGCAGTTCTTC. The full variable domain, in which reference TRBV7-9 and TRBJ2-1 provide the parts outside the CDR3, is DTGVSQNPRHKITKRGQNVTFRCDPISEHNRLYWYRQTLGQGPEFLTYFQNEAQLEKSRLLSDRFSAERPKGSFSTLEIQRTEQGDSAMYLCASSPTSYNEQFFGPGTRLTVL.

The chain couples TRBV6-6 to TRBJ2-3; TRBD2 agrees at 9 bases. Per the germline V gene, CDR1 is MNHNY and CDR2 is SVGAGI (reference sequence). CDR3 length: 16 residues. J gave up 2 bases and V 4 bases, and 7 bases lay outside the gene matches. CDR3 in amino acids: CASSWGLARNTDTQYF. The CDR3 bases are TGTGCCAGCAGTTGGGGACTAGCACGTAACACAGATACGCAGTATTTT.

The chain employs TRBV11-3 and TRBJ1-1; the D is unclear. The ends were cut back, 1 base at V and 0 bases at J, with 9 bases in the middle. Germline loops: CDR1 SGHNT, CDR2 YENEEA. This CDR3 has 15 amino acids. CDR3 bases: TGTGCCAGCAGCTTAGTTCAGTTCATGAACACTGAAGCTTTCTTT. This codes for CASSLVQFMNTEAFF.